A single sample is the source of the 9 T cell receptor beta chains below, sequenced in a study of T cells after yellow fever vaccination. TCRdb re-derived calls from the 5' RACE reads in MiXCR, one entry per CDR3 protein. The sample includes some 32,000 distinct CDR3 sequences, about 6.6% of them seen just once. The material was PBMCs, either bulk or a sorted T-cell subset (CD4+, CD8+, memory, or dextramer-sorted; not recorded which), obtained on the day of the first yellow fever vaccination. These receptors originate from a man between 18 and 29 years old who received the YFV17D yellow fever vaccine.

This clonotype was observed many times. The chain links TRBV5-1 to TRBJ2-2; 7 nucleotides line up with TRBD1. Per germline, CDR1 SGHRS and CDR2 YFSETQ. V trimming: 3 bases; J trimming: 2 bases; junction bases outside the gene matches: 4. This CDR3 is built from 15 residues. The CDR3 loop is CASSSQGPNTGELFF. Written as DNA, the CDR3 is TGCGCCAGCAGCTCACAGGGGCCTAACACCGGGGAGCTGTTTTTT.

In this sample, this clonotype turned up many times. This chain connects TRBV11-2 to TRBJ2-5, with unresolved D. This CDR3 region has 13 residues. The V and J ends lost 5 bases and 4 bases respectively, with 11 bases between them. The germline V gene encodes CDR1 SGHAT and CDR2 FQNNGV. In DNA, the CDR3 is TGTGCCAGCAGCCTACGATGGGGAGAGACCCAGTACTTC. This sequence encodes CASSLRWGETQYF.

This clonotype was counted at least ten times. The chain links TRBV5-1 to TRBJ2-7; no reliable D call. The CDR3 consists of 15 residues. The germline V and J ends were trimmed by 0 bases and 5 bases, with 15 bases remaining between them. Germline lookup yields CDR1 SGHRS and CDR2 YFSETQ. The CDR3 DNA follows: TGCGCCAGCAGCTTGGGGCACGCGCCCAGCGACGAGCAGTACGTC. It yields the protein CASSLGHAPSDEQYV.

On this clonotype itself: With a much larger clone just one base away, this may be a read error. The chain joins TRBV6-2 or TRBV6-3 to TRBJ1-1, with 7 bases that match TRBD1. V was pared by 4 bases and J by 7 bases, with 6 bases of the junction left unmatched. The CDR3 covers 13 residues. Germline lookup yields CDR1 MNHEY and CDR2 SVGEGT. Here the CDR3 reads CASSSFGTVEAFF. The DNA for the CDR3 is TGTGCCAGCAGTTCTTTCGGGACAGTTGAAGCTTTCTTT.

There are many counts of this clonotype. The chain carries TRBV4-3 and TRBJ2-1; TRBD2 might be the D (6 bases). V was shortened by 0 bases and J by 7 bases, with 22 bases between the two germline ends. The CDR3 is made up of 18 amino acids. The V gene's germline CDR1 is LGHNA and CDR2 YSLEER. The CDR3 sequence is CASSQEHSGGALWNEQFF. The CDR3 DNA reads as TGCGCCAGCAGCCAAGAACATTCCGGGGGAGCCCTTTGGAATGAGCAGTTCTTC.

The table lists this clonotype with many counts. This CDR3 is CASSKADRAVAEAFF. In DNA form, the CDR3 reads TGTGCCAGCAGCAAAGCGGACAGGGCGGTCGCTGAAGCTTTCTTT. The chain has TRBV21-1 and TRBJ1-1; the table's D call of TRBD1 was not tested on the DNA. TRBV21-1 is flagged as a pseudogene. The CDR3 is made up of 15 amino acids.

V gene TRBV30 combines with J gene TRBJ2-3, with TRBD2 identical over 7 bases. V shed 0 bases and J 3 bases; nucleotides not matched to a gene: 9. The length of the CDR3 is 16 residues. Germline lookup yields CDR1 GTSNPN and CDR2 SVGIG (reference sequence). The CDR3 region is CAWSVWSGGKTDTQYF. The CDR3 DNA sequence: TGTGCCTGGAGTGTCTGGTCGGGGGGAAAGACAGATACGCAGTATTTT.

This clonotype was counted ten times or more. This rearrangement joins TRBV11-3 to TRBJ2-1; possible D gene TRBD1, 6 bases. Trimming left V 5 bases short and J 3 bases short, with 14 bases between. Germline CDR1 is SGHNT and CDR2 is YENEEA. This CDR3 spans 15 amino acids. The CDR3 sequence is CASSQKQGDYNEQFF. CDR3 bases: TGTGCCAGCAGCCAAAAACAGGGAGACTACAATGAGCAGTTCTTC.

This clonotype was counted between two and nine times. The chain combines TRBV11-3 with TRBJ2-2; D is unresolved. CDR1 and CDR2 (germline): SGHNT, YENEEA. The ends were cut back, 3 bases at V and 7 bases at J, with 9 bases in the middle. The CDR3 runs to 13 residues. In DNA, the CDR3 is TGTGCCAGCAGCTTGTCGGACGGCGGGGAGCTGTTTTTT. This gives the protein CASSLSDGGELFF.